The 31 T cell receptor beta chains reported below all come from one sample, sequenced in a study of cytomegalovirus exposure and HLA in healthy donors. Primers included in the PCR were 60 Vbeta and 13 Jbeta primers. Sequenced by immunoSEQ multiplex PCR; TCRdb stores in-frame clones only, minus some. The sample lists 100,000 to 150,000 clones, 70% to 80% occurring once. The specimen was PBMCs. The receptors derive from a woman aged 60 to 75 in good health and CMV-seronegative.

V is TRBV4-1 and J is TRBJ2-7; D possibly corresponds to TRBD2 (5 bases). The V gene lost 4 bases and the J gene lost 2 bases, with 12 bases spanning the gap. Germline V gene lookup returns CDR1 MGHRA and CDR2 YSYEKL. The CDR3 loop spans 14 amino acids. The DNA of the CDR3 is TGCGCCAGCAGCCGGCCCGGACTCGCCTACGAGCAGTACTTC. Its translation: CASSRPGLAYEQYF.

The chain recombines TRBV29-1 with TRBJ2-5; 10 nucleotides line up with TRBD2. V was pared by 1 base and J by 3 bases, with 5 bases of the junction left unmatched. Germline V gene sequence: CDR1 SQVTM, CDR2 ANQGSEA. This CDR3 has 15 residues. CDR3 in amino acids: CSVEAWTSGKETQYF. DNA of the CDR3: TGCAGCGTTGAAGCCTGGACTAGCGGAAAAGAGACCCAGTACTTC. The full variable domain, with the rest looked up from reference TRBV29-1 and TRBJ2-5, is SAVISQKPSRDICQRGTSLTIQCQVDSQVTMMFWYRQQPGQSLTLIATANQGSEATYESGFVIDKFPISRPNLTFSTLTVSNMSPEDSSIYLCSVEAWTSGKETQYFGPGTRLLVL.

The chain couples TRBV15 to TRBJ2-2; 11 bases agree with TRBD2. Trimming removed 5 bases from V and 6 bases from J; junction bases left unmatched: 2. Germline assignment: CDR1 LNHNV and CDR2 YYDKDF (reference sequence). The CDR3 covers 14 residues. In nucleotides, the CDR3 is TGTGCCACCAGCGGGACTAGCGGCGCCGGGGAGCTGTTTTTT. As protein: CATSGTSGAGELFF.

The rearrangement joins TRBV9 to TRBJ1-4, with 9 bases aligning to TRBD1. The CDR3 runs 15 residues. With V trimmed by 4 bases and J by 4 bases, 5 bases remained unmatched. The germline gives CDR1 SGDLS, CDR2 YYNGEE. The CDR3 loop is CASSPTGGGNEKLFF. The CDR3 DNA reads as TGTGCCAGCAGCCCTACAGGGGGCGGTAATGAAAAACTGTTTTTT.

The rearrangement joins TRBV14 to TRBJ1-2; the match to TRBD1 covers 8 bases. Unmatched junction bases numbered 13, after V lost 2 bases and J lost 8 bases. The CDR3 length is 16 residues. Germline values: CDR1 SGHDN, CDR2 FVKESK. CDR3 nucleotides: TGTGCCAGCAGCCAACCCCTCCAGGACAGGGAACACGGCTACACCTTC. Translated: CASSQPLQDREHGYTF.

The rearrangement joins TRBV7-2 to TRBJ2-1, with no clear D. The germline V and J ends were trimmed by 5 bases and 0 bases, with 8 bases remaining between them. The CDR3 consists of 14 residues. Looked up from germline, CDR1 is SGHTA and CDR2 is FQGNSA. CDR3 sequence (DNA): TGTGCCAGCAGCCTCGCTAGCTCCTACAATGAGCAGTTCTTC. It encodes CASSLASSYNEQFF.

In DNA, the CDR3 is TGCGCCAGCAGCTTGGCTCAGGGGCAGCGCCTAGGCTACGAGCAGTACTTC. Translating it yields CASSLAQGQRLGYEQYF. The chain combines TRBV5-1 with TRBJ2-7, with D possibly being TRBD1 (6 bases). The length of the CDR3 is 17 residues. The germline V gene encodes CDR1 SGHRS and CDR2 YFSETQ. The germline V and J ends were trimmed by 0 bases and 3 bases, with 19 bases remaining between them. The full variable domain, rest sourced from reference TRBV5-1 and TRBJ2-7, is KAGVTQTPRYLIKTRGQQVTLSCSPISGHRSVSWYQQTPGQGLQFLFEYFSETQRNKGNFPGRFSGRQFSNSRSEMNVSTLELGDSALYLCASSLAQGQRLGYEQYFGPGTRLTVT.

The sample holds one count of this clone. The chain couples TRBV20-1 to TRBJ1-1; D is uncertain. This CDR3 is built from 11 residues. V was shortened by 3 bases and J by 6 bases, with 8 bases between the two germline ends. Germline values: CDR1 DFQATT, CDR2 SNEGSKA (reference sequence). The CDR3 bases are TGCAGTGCTAGCGGCGGGGCTGAAGCTTTCTTT. It translates to CSASGGAEAFF.

This clone was seen just once. The chain recombines TRBV11-2 with TRBJ1-2; D is perhaps TRBD1 (6 bases). The CDR3 is made up of 14 amino acids. The V gene lost 5 bases and the J gene lost 4 bases, with 14 bases spanning the gap. Germline lookup yields CDR1 SGHAT and CDR2 FQNNGV. CDR3 nucleotides: TGTGCCAGCAGCCAAACTGGACAGATCTATGGCTACACCTTC. It codes for CASSQTGQIYGYTF.

The chain has TRBV5-1 and TRBJ2-5; TRBD1 aligns across 7 bases. The germline CDR1 and CDR2 sequences are SGHRS and YFSETQ. This CDR3 comprises 14 residues. The V and J ends lost 4 bases and 3 bases, in that order; junction bases with no gene match: 6. CDR3 nucleotide sequence: TGCGCCAGCAGCGAGGGACAGTCCAAAGAGACCCAGTACTTC. This codes for CASSEGQSKETQYF.

V gene TRBV10-3 combines with J gene TRBJ2-2; TRBD2 is a possible D gene (5 bases). The V end was cut by 10 bases, the J end by 6 bases, with 18 bases between. Germline CDR1 reads ENHRY; CDR2 reads SYGVKD. CDR3 length: 14 residues. Written as DNA, the CDR3 is TGTGCCACCAGAGGGATGGCGGGTTCCGGGGAGCTGTTTTTT. Residues: CATRGMAGSGELFF.

The genes are TRBV2 and TRBJ1-4; 11 bases map to TRBD1. The junction had 4 bases not matched to a gene; V was cut back by 8 bases and J by 2 bases. The germline gives CDR1 SNHLY, CDR2 FYNNEI. CDR3 size: 15 residues. DNA of the CDR3: TGTGCCAGCGCTGGACAGGGGGCGACTAATGAAAAACTGTTTTTT. Translation gives CASAGQGATNEKLFF.

The gene calls are TRBV11-2 and TRBJ1-1, with no clear D. The CDR3 consists of 14 residues. The V end was cut by 5 bases, the J end by 7 bases, with 17 bases between. Germline assignment: CDR1 SGHAT and CDR2 FQNNGV. The CDR3 nucleotides read TGTGCCAGCAGCCCACGGTCGAGGGTTGATGAAGCTTTCTTT. Its protein is CASSPRSRVDEAFF. Combining the CDR3 with reference TRBV11-2 and TRBJ1-1 gives the whole variable domain EAGVAQSPRYKIIEKRQSVAFWCNPISGHATLYWYQQILGQGPKLLIQFQNNGVVDDSQLPKDRFSAERLKGVDSTLKIQPAKLEDSAVYLCASSPRSRVDEAFFGQGTRLTVV.

V gene TRBV27 combines with J gene TRBJ2-1; TRBD2 matches at 7 bases. V trimming: 1 base; J trimming: 4 bases; junction bases outside the gene matches: 4. This CDR3 has 15 amino acids. Germline V gives CDR1 MNHEY, CDR2 SMNVEV (reference sequence). CDR3 in amino acids: CASSLWGGTYNEQFF. In DNA, the CDR3 is TGTGCCAGCAGTTTATGGGGGGGAACGTACAATGAGCAGTTCTTC.

V usage is TRBV19 and J usage is TRBJ2-4; no definite D call. V lost 6 bases and J 8 bases, leaving 8 bases between the germline ends. The length of the CDR3 is 11 residues. Germline-derived CDR1 and CDR2 are LNHDA and SQIVND (reference sequence). The CDR3 sequence is CASRREDIQYF. CDR3 coding DNA: TGTGCCAGTAGAAGAGAGGACATTCAGTACTTC.

The CDR3 protein is CASSFVQGLQGYTF. In DNA, the CDR3 is TGTGCCAGCAGTTTCGTACAGGGGTTGCAAGGCTACACCTTC. This chain connects TRBV27 to TRBJ1-2, with 7 positions matching TRBD1. CDR1 and CDR2 (germline): MNHEY, SMNVEV (reference sequence). The length of the CDR3 is 14 residues. V lost 3 bases to trimming and J lost 8 bases; unmatched junction nucleotides: 9.

The chain combines TRBV18 with TRBJ2-4, with D maybe TRBD2 (5 bases). CDR3 size: 15 residues. Germline CDR1 reads KGHSH; CDR2 reads LQKENI. V was trimmed by 5 bases and J by 1 base, leaving 12 bases between them. The CDR3 sequence: CASSFGVAAKNIQYF. As DNA, the CDR3 is TGTGCCAGCTCATTCGGGGTGGCGGCCAAAAACATTCAGTACTTC.

V and J are TRBV19 and TRBJ1-5; D is perhaps TRBD1 (5 bases). The V and J ends lost 6 bases and 6 bases respectively, with 15 bases between them. The CDR3 consists of 14 residues. Germline V gene data show CDR1 as LNHDA and CDR2 as SQIVND (reference sequence). CDR3 in DNA: TGTGCCAGTAGGGGGGGAACTGTGGGTCAGCCCCAGCATTTT. This encodes CASRGGTVGQPQHF.

This chain joins TRBV4-1 and TRBJ2-7; 8 bases are a match to TRBD2. Germline V gene sequence: CDR1 MGHRA, CDR2 YSYEKL. V was pared by 0 bases and J by 3 bases, with 7 bases of the junction left unmatched. The CDR3 has 16 residues. The CDR3 region has the DNA TGCGCCAGCAGCCAAGAGGCGGGAGGACTCCTCTACGAGCAGTACTTC. It specifies CASSQEAGGLLYEQYF.

The V gene is TRBV19, the J gene TRBJ2-5; no reliable D call. Trimming removed 3 bases from V and 5 bases from J, with 10 bases in between. CDR3 size: 13 residues. The V gene's germline CDR1 is LNHDA and CDR2 SQIVND (reference sequence). The CDR3 region is CASSMGRLETQYF. CDR3 DNA: TGTGCCAGTAGTATGGGCAGGCTTGAGACCCAGTACTTC.

This clone was seen just once. In DNA form, the CDR3 reads TGCAGCGTTGCGCGACAGGGGGCAGTAGAGCAGTACTTC. The encoded protein is CSVARQGAVEQYF. The V and J genes are TRBV29-1 and TRBJ2-7; TRBD1 matches 10 bases. This CDR3 has 13 residues. The germline gives CDR1 SQVTM, CDR2 ANQGSEA. J lost 7 bases, V lost 4 bases, and 7 bases had no gene match.

This clone was observed a handful of times. This sequence joins TRBV7-8 and TRBJ2-2; 9 bases are a match to TRBD1. This CDR3 is built from 16 residues. Germline V gene sequence: CDR1 SGHVS, CDR2 FQNEAQ. V gave up 7 bases and J gave up 7 bases; unmatched junction bases: 13. The DNA of the CDR3 is TGTGCCAGCACCGCACCGGGACAGGGTGATAGCGGGGAGCTGTTTTTT. As protein: CASTAPGQGDSGELFF.

The V gene is TRBV5-4, the J gene TRBJ2-3, with 7 bases lining up with TRBD2. Trimming cost V 1 base and J 4 bases; bases outside gene matches: 9. Germline assignment: CDR1 SGHNT and CDR2 YYREEE (reference sequence). This CDR3 is 16 amino acids long. The chain's CDR3 is CASSLWVSREADTQYF. The CDR3 nucleotides read TGTGCCAGCAGCTTGTGGGTATCACGGGAGGCAGATACGCAGTATTTT.

DNA of the CDR3: TGTGCCAGCAGCAGACTAGCGGGTTCTCCTTACGAGCAGTACTTC. Encoded protein: CASSRLAGSPYEQYF. The rearrangement uses TRBV6-4 and TRBJ2-7; 10 positions agree with TRBD2. V lost 6 bases and J lost 4; bases outside the gene matches: 9. The CDR3 contains 15 residues. Germline loops: CDR1 MRHNA, CDR2 SNTAGT.

The genes are TRBV7-3 and TRBJ1-2, with D perhaps matching TRBD1 (6 bases). Deletions cut 5 bases from V and 8 bases from J, with 15 bases between. Germline CDR1 SGHTA, CDR2 FQGTGA. The CDR3 totals 13 residues. The CDR3: CASSPTPTGGYTF. The CDR3 nucleotides read TGTGCCAGCAGCCCGACCCCGACAGGCGGCTACACCTTC.

The chain is built from TRBV9 and TRBJ2-1; D may be TRBD1 (5 bases). The CDR3 runs to 15 residues. Germline CDR1 SGDLS, CDR2 YYNGEE. V shed 0 bases and J shed 8 bases, with 15 bases lying between them. CDR3 residues: CASSVEGRAVDEQFF. DNA for the CDR3: TGTGCCAGCAGCGTAGAAGGCAGGGCCGTCGATGAGCAGTTCTTC.

The chain uses TRBV29-1 and TRBJ2-7; 8 nucleotides agree with TRBD2. The CDR3 sequence is 15 residues long. Germline lookup yields CDR1 SQVTM and CDR2 ANQGSEA. V lost 3 bases and J lost 4; bases outside the gene matches: 11. CDR3 bases: TGCAGCGTTGAGTCGGAGACGGGAGGGCCATACGAGCAGTACTTC. Encoded protein: CSVESETGGPYEQYF.

In the case of this clone: Other DNA sequences in the same sample also yield this CDR3. V usage is TRBV19 and J usage is TRBJ1-5; D call uncertain. This CDR3 spans 15 amino acids. Between the trimmed V and J ends, which lost 1 base and 1 base, there was a span of 8 bases. Germline V CDR1 and CDR2: LNHDA, SQIVND (reference sequence). The CDR3 DNA follows: TGTGCCAGTAGTATAGGGGGAGGGAGCAATCAGCCCCAGCATTTT. Translation: CASSIGGGSNQPQHF.

This rearrangement joins TRBV28 to TRBJ2-1; TRBD1 agrees at 12 bases. Germline trimming cut 3 bases from V and 15 bases from J; bases unmatched to any gene: 3. CDR1 and CDR2 from the germline V gene are MDHEN and SYDVKM. This CDR3 is built from 12 residues. CDR3 coding DNA: TGTGCCAGCAGTTTGGGGACAGGGGGCCGGTTCTTC. Amino acids: CASSLGTGGRFF.

V is TRBV4-1 and J is TRBJ2-2; D might be TRBD1 (6 bases). The CDR3 is 16 residues long. The V end lost 4 bases, the J end lost 1 base, and 13 bases lay between the germline ends. CDR1 and CDR2 from the germline V gene are MGHRA and YSYEKL. CDR3 residues: CASSPTGKENTGELFF. CDR3 bases: TGCGCCAGCAGCCCGACAGGTAAGGAGAACACCGGGGAGCTGTTTTTT.

The rearrangement uses TRBV5-4 and TRBJ1-2, with 9 bases aligning to TRBD1. After removal of 0 bases from V and 6 bases from J, the junction contained 9 bases not matched to a gene. CDR1 and CDR2 (germline): SGHNT, YYREEE (reference sequence). The CDR3 loop spans 16 amino acids. CDR3 in amino acids: CASSLGSIGTGHGYTF. The CDR3 DNA is TGTGCCAGCAGCTTGGGTTCGATAGGGACAGGGCATGGCTACACCTTC.